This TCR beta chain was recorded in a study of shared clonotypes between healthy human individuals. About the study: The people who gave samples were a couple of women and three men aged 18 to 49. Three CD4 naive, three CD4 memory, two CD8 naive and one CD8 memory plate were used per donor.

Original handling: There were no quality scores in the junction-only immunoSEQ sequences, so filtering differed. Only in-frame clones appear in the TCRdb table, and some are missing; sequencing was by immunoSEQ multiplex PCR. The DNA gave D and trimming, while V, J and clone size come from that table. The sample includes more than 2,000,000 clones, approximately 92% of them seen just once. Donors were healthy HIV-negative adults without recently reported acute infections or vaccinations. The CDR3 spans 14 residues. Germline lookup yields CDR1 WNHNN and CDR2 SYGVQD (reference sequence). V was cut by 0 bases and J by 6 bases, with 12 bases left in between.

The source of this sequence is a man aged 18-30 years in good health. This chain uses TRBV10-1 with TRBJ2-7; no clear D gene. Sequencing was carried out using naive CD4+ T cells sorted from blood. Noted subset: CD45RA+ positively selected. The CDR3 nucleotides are TGCGCCAGCAGTGAGTCAAAAGGGTCGGGCGAGCAGTACTTC. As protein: CASSESKGSGEQYF.